This T cell receptor (beta chain) appears in the sequencing data of a study of T cell responses to AZD1222 COVID-19 vaccine. The wider study: Pooling of second doses given at about 4 or about 12 weeks was done.

Study-wide results and caveats: Along spike, vaccine-associated CD4 TCRs were found throughout, with dominance at 160-218 and 743-854. Nearly half of the spike-specific TCRs reportedly recognize variant regions that carry no mutations. Sampling captured repertoires only after the peak T cell response.

Some clones are missing from TCRdb's copy, which holds only in-frame ones; the method was immunoSEQ multiplex PCR. The table lists more than 95,000 clones, 93% of them singletons, with around 5% in the top ten. The germline gives CDR1 MGHRA, CDR2 YSYEKL. The V segment lost 0 bases and the J segment 4 bases; nucleotides outside the gene matches: 7. This CDR3 is 16 amino acids long. Comments on this clone: Antigen unknown.

This TCR came from an adult in good health. The chain recombines TRBV4-1 with TRBJ2-7; 9 nucleotides line up with TRBD1. The material sequenced was peripheral blood, taken on day 0 of AZD1222 vaccination. CDR3 DNA sequence: TGCGCCAGCAGCCAAGATTTAGGACAGGGGTTTTACGAGCAGTACTTC. This encodes CASSQDLGQGFYEQYF.